Below are 13 T cell receptor beta chains sequenced from a single sample in a study of blood T cell repertoires in COVID-19. The data were produced by immunoSEQ multiplex PCR, yet TCRdb's version contains in-frame clones alone and is incomplete. This table holds some 120,000 clones, roughly 76% found once. The sequenced sample consisted of peripheral blood. These receptors were taken from a human donor in a cohort sampled during active COVID-19.

The chain links TRBV6-1 to TRBJ1-3; no clear D gene. CDR1 and CDR2 from the germline V gene are MNHNS and SASEGT. The germline V and J ends were trimmed by 3 bases and 0 bases, with 9 bases remaining between them. The length of the CDR3 is 15 residues. DNA of the CDR3: TGTGCCAGCAGTGAGGACGGGAGCTCTGGAAACACCATATATTTT. Its protein product is CASSEDGSSGNTIYF.

This sequence joins TRBV5-8 and TRBJ2-7; possibly TRBD1 for D (6 bases). The CDR3 totals 15 residues. Deletions cut 3 bases from V and 0 bases from J, with 13 bases between. Looked up from germline, CDR1 is SGHTS and CDR2 is YDEGEE. Here the CDR3 reads CASSSRTVLSYEQYF. Written as DNA, the CDR3 is TGTGCCAGCAGCTCCCGGACAGTCCTCTCCTACGAGCAGTACTTC.

This clone was observed a single time. The chain has TRBV5-1 and TRBJ1-2; D gene unclear. This CDR3 spans 14 amino acids. Looked up from germline, CDR1 is SGHRS and CDR2 is YFSETQ. The V gene lost 0 bases and the J gene lost 5 bases, with 11 bases spanning the gap. The CDR3 spells CASSLAPTSYGYTF. The CDR3, as DNA: TGCGCCAGCAGCTTGGCTCCGACAAGTTATGGCTACACCTTC.

This clone was seen only a few times. This chain joins TRBV25-1 and TRBJ1-2; D possibly corresponds to TRBD1 (5 bases). The V gene's germline CDR1 is MGHDK and CDR2 SYGVNS. The V gene lost 4 bases and the J gene lost 2 bases, with 5 bases spanning the gap. The CDR3 spans 12 residues. The CDR3 coding sequence is TGTGCCAGCAGTGCAGGGAACTATGGCTACACCTTC. Its translation is CASSAGNYGYTF.

The V and J genes are TRBV5-5 and TRBJ2-7; TRBD1 is a possible D gene (5 bases). Looked up from germline, CDR1 is SGHKS and CDR2 is YYEKEE (reference sequence). V lost 3 bases and J 2 bases, leaving 12 bases between the germline ends. This CDR3 region has 14 residues. CDR3 nucleotides: TGTGCCAGCAGCTATGACAGTCACACCTACGAGCAGTACTTC. Translated, it gives CASSYDSHTYEQYF.

The chain links TRBV3-1 (or the pseudogene TRBV3-2) to TRBJ1-3; TRBD1 might be the D (6 bases). The CDR3 length is 16 residues. The germline V gene has CDR1 LGHDT and CDR2 YNNKEL (reference sequence). The V end was cut by 4 bases, the J end by 0 bases, with 13 bases between. DNA for the CDR3: TGTGCCAGCAGCCGGGGGGGGCCGCGCTCTGGAAACACCATATATTTT. This gives the protein CASSRGGPRSGNTIYF.

The V and J genes are TRBV18 and TRBJ1-1; 8 positions match TRBD1. CDR3 size: 16 residues. J gave up 1 base and V 3 bases, and 7 bases lay outside the gene matches. Germline V gives CDR1 KGHSH, CDR2 LQKENI. The CDR3 sequence is CASSPRQGSPNTEAFF. The CDR3, as DNA: TGTGCCAGCTCACCTCGACAGGGGTCCCCGAACACTGAAGCTTTCTTT.

The rearrangement uses TRBV11-2 and TRBJ1-1, with TRBD1 matching 7 bases. From germline, CDR1 is SGHAT and CDR2 FQNNGV. The CDR3 has 14 amino acids. The junction had 8 bases not matched to a gene; V was cut back by 6 bases and J by 4 bases. CDR3 sequence: CASSRQGGRTEAFF. The CDR3 DNA reads TGTGCCAGCAGTCGACAGGGTGGACGCACTGAAGCTTTCTTT.

The chain joins TRBV12-3 or TRBV12-4 to TRBJ2-7; maybe TRBD2 (5 bases). Trimming pared 4 bases from V and 1 base from J, leaving 8 bases between. The CDR3 spans 13 residues. The DNA for the CDR3 is TGTGCCAGCAGTTCTGGGAGATCCTACGAGCAGTACTTC. Translation: CASSSGRSYEQYF.

In its sample, this clone was seen once. The J gene is TRBJ2-1, the V gene TRBV27; weak D call: TRBD2 (5 bases). Germline CDR1 MNHEY, CDR2 SMNVEV (reference sequence). This CDR3 is 15 amino acids long. V gave up 2 bases and J gave up 6 bases, with 14 bases separating them. Written as DNA, the CDR3 is TGTGCCAGCAGTTTAATGGAGCGGCCCCTCAATGAGCAGTTCTTC. This encodes CASSLMERPLNEQFF.

Remarks on this clone: The identical CDR3 is also encoded by other nucleotide sequences in the sample. The rearrangement uses TRBV5-1 and TRBJ1-2, with TRBD1 matching over 9 bases. The germline V gene has CDR1 SGHRS and CDR2 YFSETQ. J was trimmed by 8 bases and V by 2 bases; bases with no gene match: 7. This CDR3 spans 14 amino acids. This chain's CDR3 is CASSLGTGQSGYTF. The CDR3 DNA sequence: TGCGCCAGCAGCTTAGGGACAGGGCAATCGGGCTACACCTTC.

V usage is TRBV18 and J usage is TRBJ2-5, with D possibly TRBD2 on 5 matching bases. CDR3 size: 14 residues. The germline V gene encodes CDR1 KGHSH and CDR2 LQKENI. Between the trimmed V and J ends, which lost 8 bases and 1 base, there was a span of 14 bases. The CDR3 sequence is CASNRGILQETQYF. CDR3 nucleotide sequence: TGTGCCAGCAACCGGGGTATCCTCCAAGAGACCCAGTACTTC.

This clone was seen many times. The chain joins TRBV12-5 to TRBJ2-7, with D perhaps matching TRBD1 (6 bases). This CDR3 region has 15 residues. Germline lookup yields CDR1 LGHNT and CDR2 FRNRAP. V lost 1 base, J lost 0 bases, and 10 bases lay in between. The CDR3 is CASGLGQGSSYEQYF. CDR3 coding DNA: TGTGCTAGTGGTTTGGGCCAGGGGAGCTCCTACGAGCAGTACTTC.